These 26 T cell receptor beta chains share one sample of origin, sequenced in a study of regulatory T cells in long-lasting Graves disease. Time point meaning: persistent/refractory GD, antithyroid drugs over 5 years with positive TRAb. PBMCs were the source of the RNA used for TCR sequencing. HTBI primers from iRepertoire and Arm-PCR of CDR3 regions yielded the TCR beta libraries. TCRdb reprocessed the multiplex PCR reads with MiXCR, giving one entry per CDR3 protein. The sample holds approximately 380,000 distinct CDR3 sequences; less than 25% are singletons and the top ten take less than 25%. The sample was peripheral blood mononuclear cells (PBMCs), taken when the disease was refractory, from a patient treated with antithyroid drugs. The origin of the receptors is a female donor with Graves disease.

The chain has TRBV6-2 or TRBV6-3 and TRBJ1-1; a possible D gene is TRBD1 (6 bases). CDR1 is MNHEY and CDR2 is SVGEGT in the germline V gene. V lost 0 bases, J lost 4 bases, and 12 bases lay in between. The CDR3 spans 15 residues. CDR3 coding DNA: TGTGCCAGCAGTTACTCGGGGCAGGGGATCACTGAAGCTTTCTTT. It yields the protein CASSYSGQGITEAFF.

There are many counts of this clonotype. The V gene is TRBV19, the J gene TRBJ1-1; no reliable D call. V lost 4 bases and J 0 bases, leaving 9 bases between the germline ends. The CDR3 has 14 residues. CDR1 is LNHDA and CDR2 is SQIVND in the germline V gene (reference sequence). In nucleotides, the CDR3 is TGTGCCAGTAGTAAGGACGGTATGAACACTGAAGCTTTCTTT. Protein product: CASSKDGMNTEAFF.

This clonotype was found a few times. The chain is built from TRBV19 and TRBJ1-1; the D gene is possibly TRBD1 (6 bases). Trimming removed 3 bases at V and 0 bases at J, with 11 bases between. In germline, CDR1 is LNHDA, CDR2 SQIVND (reference sequence). CDR3 size: 15 residues. This CDR3 reads CASSIRDTMNTEAFF. CDR3 nucleotides: TGTGCCAGTAGTATCAGGGACACTATGAACACTGAAGCTTTCTTT. The full variable domain, its missing parts supplied by reference TRBV19 and TRBJ1-1, is DGGITQSPKYLFRKEGQNVTLSCEQNLNHDAMYWYRQDPGQGLRLIYYSQIVNDFQKGDIAEGYSVSREKKESFPLTVTSAQKNPTAFYLCASSIRDTMNTEAFFGQGTRLTVV.

The gene calls are TRBV28 and TRBJ2-7, with D uncertain. Between the trimmed V and J ends, which lost 4 bases and 5 bases, there was a span of 6 bases. The CDR3 has 11 amino acids. The germline V gene encodes CDR1 MDHEN and CDR2 SYDVKM. CDR3: CASSSRDEQYF. The CDR3, as DNA: TGTGCCAGCAGTTCCCGAGACGAGCAGTACTTC. The full variable domain, its missing parts supplied by reference TRBV28 and TRBJ2-7, is DVKVTQSSRYLVKRTGEKVFLECVQDMDHENMFWYRQDPGLGLRLIYFSYDVKMKEKGDIPEGYSVSREKKERFSLILESASTNQTSMYLCASSSRDEQYFGPGTRLTVT.

This clonotype was seen ten or more times. The chain employs TRBV28 and TRBJ1-2, with D possibly TRBD1 on 6 matching bases. Trimming left V 7 bases short and J 1 base short, with 28 bases between. Germline V gene sequence: CDR1 MDHEN, CDR2 SYDVKM. The CDR3 spans 19 residues. The CDR3 nucleotides are TGTGCCAGCATACGTGACCTGATCGGACGGATAGGGGGTAACTATGGCTACACCTTC. Translating gives CASIRDLIGRIGGNYGYTF.

The chain has TRBV6-1 and TRBJ2-1; 13 positions match TRBD2. Germline values: CDR1 MNHNS, CDR2 SASEGT. This CDR3 region has 16 residues. V lost 5 bases, J lost 0 bases, and 1 base stayed unmatched. CDR3 amino acids: CASSRTSGGSYNEQFF. The CDR3 DNA follows: TGTGCCAGCAGTAGGACTAGCGGGGGCTCCTACAATGAGCAGTTCTTC.

This clonotype appeared many times. The chain has TRBV12-3 or TRBV12-4 and TRBJ2-5; TRBD1 might be the D (6 bases). V was clipped by 6 bases and J by 5 bases, with 19 bases between them. This CDR3 contains 15 residues. CDR3 nucleotide sequence: TGTGCCAGCAGGGAACTCACAGGGATTCAGGAGACCCAGTACTTC. It is translated as CASRELTGIQETQYF.

The chain recombines TRBV7-8 with TRBJ1-1; TRBD1 aligns across 7 bases. V lost 5 bases to trimming and J lost 3 bases; unmatched junction nucleotides: 6. Germline CDR1 and CDR2: SGHVS and FQNEAQ. The CDR3 length is 14 residues. The CDR3 DNA reads TGTGCCAGCAGCGTACAGGGGCGAGACACTGAAGCTTTCTTT. It translates to CASSVQGRDTEAFF.

This clonotype has just a few counts. The genes are TRBV29-1 and TRBJ2-7, with 11 bases that match TRBD2. V dropped 4 bases and J dropped 4; count of bases not matched to a gene: 3. This CDR3 is 13 amino acids long. Germline V gene data show CDR1 as SQVTM and CDR2 as ANQGSEA. CDR3 amino acids: CSVVTSGRYEQYF. DNA of the CDR3: TGCAGCGTTGTAACTAGCGGGAGATACGAGCAGTACTTC.

Only a few counts were recorded for this clonotype. The genes are TRBV12-3 or TRBV12-4 and TRBJ2-5; D may correspond to TRBD1 or TRBD2 (5 bases each). The CDR3 spans 13 residues. V gave up 4 bases and J gave up 7 bases, with 13 bases separating them. This CDR3 is CASSSGTGRTQYF. DNA for the CDR3: TGTGCCAGCAGTTCTGGGACCGGAAGGACCCAGTACTTC.

The rearrangement links TRBV28 to TRBJ2-1; D not resolved. Germline CDR1 is MDHEN and CDR2 is SYDVKM. The CDR3 has 16 residues. V shed 3 bases and J shed 3 bases, with 15 bases lying between them. The CDR3 bases are TGTGCCAGCAGTTTGCCAGCGTGGGGAAGCTACAATGAGCAGTTCTTC. This codes for CASSLPAWGSYNEQFF. Combining the CDR3 with reference TRBV28 and TRBJ2-1 gives the whole variable domain DVKVTQSSRYLVKRTGEKVFLECVQDMDHENMFWYRQDPGLGLRLIYFSYDVKMKEKGDIPEGYSVSREKKERFSLILESASTNQTSMYLCASSLPAWGSYNEQFFGPGTRLTVL.

This clonotype appeared many times. This chain connects TRBV11-2 to TRBJ1-2, with 8 bases lining up with TRBD1. The CDR3 contains 13 residues. The V gene end was trimmed by 2 bases and the J gene end by 8 bases; junction bases not matched to a gene: 4. Germline lookup yields CDR1 SGHAT and CDR2 FQNNGV. CDR3 sequence (DNA): TGTGCCAGCAGCTTACTGGACAGGGACGGCTACACCTTC. This translates into CASSLLDRDGYTF.

This clonotype was seen ten or more times. This chain links TRBV6-1 with TRBJ1-1; the match to TRBD1 covers 8 bases. This CDR3 is 15 amino acids long. Germline V CDR1 and CDR2: MNHNS, SASEGT. V gave up 4 bases and J gave up 0 bases; unmatched junction bases: 4. The CDR3 protein is CASSGTGSMNTEAFF. The CDR3, as DNA: TGTGCCAGCAGTGGGACAGGGAGCATGAACACTGAAGCTTTCTTT.

CDR3 region: CASSVLSGETQYF. CDR3 coding DNA: TGTGCCAGCAGCGTATTGTCAGGGGAGACCCAGTACTTC. The genes are TRBV9 and TRBJ2-5; possible D gene TRBD1, 5 bases. This CDR3 is 13 amino acids long. V lost 1 base to trimming and J lost 5 bases, with 9 bases between them. Looked up from germline, CDR1 is SGDLS and CDR2 is YYNGEE.

The rearrangement links TRBV9 to TRBJ2-2, with TRBD1 matching over 12 bases. The ends lost 5 bases at V and 3 bases at J; junction bases unmatched: 14. Germline CDR1 and CDR2: SGDLS and YYNGEE. The CDR3 has 19 residues. CDR3 bases: TGTGCCAGCAGAGATAATCCGGGACAGGGGGCGCCGGACACCGGGGAGCTGTTTTTT. Translating gives CASRDNPGQGAPDTGELFF.

This clonotype was recorded at least ten times. The chain recombines TRBV18 with TRBJ1-4; D gene uncertain. Germline V gene lookup returns CDR1 KGHSH and CDR2 LQKENI. The CDR3 consists of 13 residues. V lost 2 bases and J 4 bases, leaving 5 bases between the germline ends. The CDR3 sequence: CASSPASNEKLFF. CDR3 bases: TGTGCCAGCTCACCAGCTAGTAATGAAAAACTGTTTTTT.

In its sample, this clonotype was seen many times. The chain combines TRBV28 with TRBJ1-4; maybe TRBD1 (5 bases). V was shortened by 7 bases and J by 10 bases, with 13 bases between the two germline ends. Germline CDR1 reads MDHEN; CDR2 reads SYDVKM. The CDR3 is made up of 12 amino acids. The CDR3 spells CASKGILGKLFF. The CDR3 coding sequence is TGTGCCAGCAAGGGGATCCTCGGAAAACTGTTTTTT.

The gene calls are TRBV4-3 and TRBJ1-3; D possibly corresponds to TRBD1 (5 bases). The CDR3 totals 17 residues. Germline CDR1 LGHNA, CDR2 YSLEER. Trimming cost V 0 bases and J 3 bases, with 15 bases left between them. CDR3 DNA sequence: TGCGCCAGCAGCCAAGATAGGACCCAGGGTGGTGGAAACACCATATATTTT. Its protein product is CASSQDRTQGGGNTIYF.

The V gene is TRBV9, the J gene TRBJ2-1; 9 bases are shared with TRBD2. The V and J ends lost 4 bases and 6 bases, in that order; junction bases with no gene match: 11. CDR1 SGDLS and CDR2 YYNGEE come from the germline V gene. The CDR3 extends over 16 amino acids. The CDR3 DNA is TGTGCCAGCAGCCCCCCAATAGCGGGAGTTCCCAATGAGCAGTTCTTC. It translates to CASSPPIAGVPNEQFF.

This clonotype appeared many times. The chain links TRBV30 to TRBJ1-5; maybe TRBD1 (6 bases). V lost 1 base and J 8 bases, leaving 15 bases between the germline ends. The CDR3 contains 14 residues. Germline V gene data show CDR1 as GTSNPN and CDR2 as SVGIG (reference sequence). This chain's CDR3 is CAWSGPGDRKPQHF. DNA for the CDR3: TGTGCCTGGAGTGGGCCAGGGGATAGAAAGCCCCAGCATTTT.

This clonotype came up many times. This chain links TRBV20-1 with TRBJ2-5; D is unclear. The V gene lost 7 bases and the J gene lost 5 bases, with 20 bases spanning the gap. Germline V gene sequence: CDR1 DFQATT, CDR2 SNEGSKA (reference sequence). This CDR3 comprises 14 residues. The CDR3 nucleotides read TGCAGTGTCCCGGACCTGGGGTTGCGGGAGACCCAGTACTTC. Residues: CSVPDLGLRETQYF.

The table lists this clonotype with a few counts. The V call is TRBV5-4, the J call TRBJ2-7; 11 positions match TRBD2. The CDR3 consists of 13 residues. The germline V gene encodes CDR1 SGHNT and CDR2 YYREEE (reference sequence). The ends lost 9 bases at V and 3 bases at J; junction bases unmatched: 5. CDR3: CATGTSGNYEQYF. In DNA, the CDR3 is TGTGCCACCGGGACTAGCGGAAACTACGAGCAGTACTTC.

This clonotype was seen repeatedly, ten times or more. The chain couples TRBV7-9 to TRBJ2-7; D unresolved. V lost 3 bases to trimming and J lost 2 bases, with 8 bases between them. Germline-derived CDR1 and CDR2 are SEHNR and FQNEAQ (reference sequence). The CDR3 sequence is 13 residues long. The CDR3 coding sequence is TGTGCCAGCAGCTTCCTAGGGACCTACGAGCAGTACTTC. This sequence encodes CASSFLGTYEQYF.

This clonotype has more than one count but fewer than ten. The J gene is TRBJ2-2, the V gene TRBV30, with D hard to call. CDR3 length equals 13 residues. The V end lost 2 bases, the J end lost 1 base, and 5 bases lay between the germline ends. Germline-derived CDR1 and CDR2 are GTSNPN and SVGIG (reference sequence). This CDR3 is CAWSKKNTGELFF. DNA of the CDR3: TGTGCCTGGAGTAAGAAGAACACCGGGGAGCTGTTTTTT.

This clonotype was counted only a few times. The V call is TRBV11-2, the J call TRBJ1-2; 9 bases map to TRBD1. Trimming at V came to 8 bases and at J to 6 bases, leaving 13 bases not matched to a gene. CDR3 length: 15 residues. The germline V gene encodes CDR1 SGHAT and CDR2 FQNNGV. The CDR3 coding sequence is TGTGCCAGCGGGCTGCGCACAGGGGGCGTTCATGGCTACACCTTC. It is translated as CASGLRTGGVHGYTF.

In its sample, this clonotype was seen many times. V gene TRBV27 combines with J gene TRBJ2-5; D is ambiguous. Trimming took 5 bases from V and 3 from J, leaving 10 bases between them. The V gene's germline CDR1 is MNHEY and CDR2 SMNVEV (reference sequence). The CDR3 sequence is 13 residues long. The CDR3: CASSPAEEETQYF. The CDR3 DNA follows: TGTGCCAGCAGTCCCGCCGAAGAAGAGACCCAGTACTTC.